This T cell receptor beta chain was sequenced for a study of T cells in Graves' hyperthyroidism and ophthalmopathy. Study-wide findings and caveats: In the blood, most expanded thyroid clonotypes above 0.001 appeared as well.

The TCR beta CDR3 regions underwent amplification using RNA transcripts as the source. HTBI primers were employed in a first-round RT-PCR of the TCR CDR3. TCRdb itself ran the multiplex PCR reads through MiXCR, one entry per CDR3 protein. Of hundreds of thousands of distinct CDR3 sequences in the sample, roughly 15% were seen once. As for this clonotype: Its matching antigen is unknown.

Graves' hyperthyroidism without ophthalmopathy progression within 18 months was termed stable. PBMCs were obtained from approximately 10 ml fresh peripheral blood. V dropped 7 bases and J dropped 1; count of bases not matched to a gene: 15. Germline CDR1 and CDR2: SGDLS and YYNGEE. The CDR3 runs to 18 residues. The receptor's source is a woman in her twenties or thirties with Graves' hyperthyroidism. The rearrangement links TRBV9 to TRBJ2-2; 8 bases map to TRBD2. Material for sequencing was blood. The CDR3 reads CASSSPWAGGMNTGELFF. The DNA for the CDR3 is TGTGCCAGCTCATCCCCCTGGGCGGGAGGAATGAACACCGGGGAGCTGTTTTTT.